This entry lists 28 T cell receptor beta chains sequenced from one sample in a study of cytomegalovirus exposure and HLA in healthy donors. The PCR ran on 60 Vbeta and 13 Jbeta primers. Sequenced by immunoSEQ multiplex PCR; TCRdb stores in-frame clones only, minus some. Of under 150,000 clones in the sample, more than 80% were seen once. What was sequenced was PBMCs. These receptors came from a woman aged 35 to 49 in good health and CMV-seropositive.

The chain is built from TRBV5-1 and TRBJ1-2, with D possibly being TRBD1 (6 bases). V was pared by 0 bases and J by 7 bases, with 13 bases between. Per germline, CDR1 SGHRS and CDR2 YFSETQ. This CDR3 is built from 14 residues. CDR3 sequence (DNA): TGCGCCAGCAGCTTGGCACAGGGTTTCGGTGGCTACACCTTC. Translating gives CASSLAQGFGGYTF.

The CDR3 here is CASSTGDTQYF. CDR3 DNA: TGCGCCAGCAGCACCGGGGATACGCAGTATTTT. The chain carries TRBV5-1 and TRBJ2-3; D remains ambiguous. This CDR3 has 11 amino acids. V lost 4 bases, J lost 6 bases, and 6 bases lay in between. Germline lookup yields CDR1 SGHRS and CDR2 YFSETQ.

The chain is built from TRBV14 and TRBJ1-4; tentatively, D is TRBD1 (5 bases). The germline CDR1 and CDR2 sequences are SGHDN and FVKESK. V lost 4 bases to trimming and J lost 6 bases, with 9 bases between them. The CDR3 consists of 13 residues. The DNA of the CDR3 is TGTGCCAGCAGCCCGGGGGGGTATGAAAAACTGTTTTTT. Protein: CASSPGGYEKLFF.

The rearrangement links TRBV12-5 to TRBJ1-1; D is perhaps TRBD1 (6 bases). Trimming removed 2 bases from V and 6 bases from J, with 10 bases in between. The length of the CDR3 is 13 residues. Germline lookup yields CDR1 LGHNT and CDR2 FRNRAP. The CDR3 here is CASGLSGGAEAFF. In DNA form, the CDR3 reads TGTGCTAGTGGTTTGTCTGGGGGCGCTGAAGCTTTCTTT.

The sample holds one count of this clone. The chain carries TRBV7-2 and TRBJ2-1; 9 positions agree with TRBD2. V lost 1 base, J lost 3 bases, and 1 base stayed unmatched. The V gene's germline CDR1 is SGHTA and CDR2 FQGNSA. There are 15 residues in the CDR3. The CDR3: CASSLEREDYNEQFF. Written as DNA, the CDR3 is TGTGCCAGCAGCTTAGAGCGGGAGGACTACAATGAGCAGTTCTTC.

The rearrangement joins TRBV4-2 to TRBJ2-1; TRBD2 agrees at 11 bases. Germline CDR1 and CDR2: LGHNA and YNFKEQ. This CDR3 is built from 20 residues. V lost 3 bases to trimming and J lost 2 bases; unmatched junction nucleotides: 15. CDR3 region: CASSQYVASGRPSAYNEQFF. CDR3 nucleotides: TGTGCCAGCAGCCAGTACGTGGCTAGCGGGAGGCCCAGCGCCTACAATGAGCAGTTCTTC.

The CDR3 DNA sequence: TGCGCCAGCAGCTTGGCCGGAGAGGATGAAAAACTGTTTTTT. It translates to CASSLAGEDEKLFF. V and J are TRBV5-1 and TRBJ1-4; D is uncertain. Germline-derived CDR1 and CDR2 are SGHRS and YFSETQ. The CDR3 has 14 residues. Trimming cost V 0 bases and J 6 bases, with 9 bases left between them.

V usage is TRBV15 and J usage is TRBJ2-2, with D maybe TRBD2 (5 bases). The CDR3 totals 15 residues. Germline assignment: CDR1 LNHNV and CDR2 YYDKDF (reference sequence). The V end was cut by 2 bases, the J end by 4 bases, with 11 bases between. The CDR3: CATSRPAEGTGELFF. CDR3 sequence (DNA): TGTGCCACCAGCAGACCGGCCGAGGGCACCGGGGAGCTGTTTTTT.

The gene calls are TRBV5-1 and TRBJ2-3, with 7 bases identical to TRBD1. J was trimmed by 4 bases and V by 2 bases; bases with no gene match: 7. Per the germline V gene, CDR1 is SGHRS and CDR2 is YFSETQ. This CDR3 has 15 residues. This CDR3 reads CASSFGQAGADTQYF. The CDR3 bases are TGCGCCAGCAGCTTTGGACAGGCTGGCGCAGATACGCAGTATTTT.

V is TRBV19 and J is TRBJ1-2, with a possible D match to TRBD1 (5 bases). This CDR3 is 13 amino acids long. The germline CDR1 and CDR2 sequences are LNHDA and SQIVND (reference sequence). Trimming left V 8 bases short and J 5 bases short, with 15 bases between. Here the CDR3 reads CASPKSGSYGYTF. The CDR3 coding sequence is TGTGCCAGTCCTAAGTCAGGGTCTTATGGCTACACCTTC.

V gene TRBV9 combines with J gene TRBJ2-5; D is perhaps TRBD2 (6 bases). Germline V CDR1 and CDR2: SGDLS, YYNGEE. Trimming shortened V by 2 bases and J by 4 bases, and 15 bases separated the two germline ends. This CDR3 is 15 amino acids long. The CDR3 region has the DNA TGTGCCAGCAGCGTTTCGGGCCTCGGGAGAGAGACCCAGTACTTC. It yields the protein CASSVSGLGRETQYF.

The chain joins TRBV6-5 to TRBJ2-7; TRBD1 might be the D (5 bases). V was cut by 7 bases and J by 7 bases, with 14 bases left in between. The germline gives CDR1 MNHEY, CDR2 SVGAGI. The CDR3 extends over 12 amino acids. CDR3 sequence (DNA): TGTGCCAGCAAGGGCAGGGCGCGGGAGCAGTACTTC. Translated: CASKGRAREQYF.

Remarks on this clone: One junction end disagrees with the germline gene, perhaps due to a read error. The chain is built from TRBV7-6 and TRBJ2-1, with D unresolved. The CDR3 runs to 13 residues. Germline lookup yields CDR1 SGHVS and CDR2 FNYEAQ. The DNA of the CDR3 is TGTGCCAGCACCTTAAAGAGAGGAAATGAGCAGTTCTTC. The encoded protein is CASTLKRGNEQFF. Variable domain in full (rest from reference TRBV7-6 and TRBJ2-1): GAGVSQSPRYKVTKRGQDVALRCDPISGHVSLYWYRQALGQGPEFLTYFNYEAQQDKSGLPNDRFSAERPEGSISTLTIQRTEQRDSAMYRCASTLKRGNEQFFGPGTRLTVL.

The gene calls are TRBV29-1 and TRBJ2-5; maybe TRBD1 (6 bases). Germline CDR1 SQVTM, CDR2 ANQGSEA. V was pared by 4 bases and J by 5 bases, with 11 bases between. The CDR3 has 12 amino acids. CDR3 protein: CSVGQAGETQYF. The CDR3 DNA reads TGCAGCGTTGGACAGGCTGGGGAGACCCAGTACTTC.

The chain links TRBV18 to TRBJ1-4, with 7 bases identical to TRBD1. The germline V gene encodes CDR1 KGHSH and CDR2 LQKENI. This CDR3 comprises 14 residues. With 4 bases clipped from V and 6 bases from J, the junction kept 5 bases outside the gene matches. The CDR3 loop reads CASSQDRADEKLFF. CDR3 bases: TGTGCCAGCTCACAAGACAGGGCCGATGAAAAACTGTTTTTT.

This clone was recorded once. This chain connects TRBV6-6 to TRBJ1-3, with 9 bases fitting TRBD1. The CDR3 sequence is 16 residues long. J lost 0 bases, V lost 6 bases, and 6 bases had no gene match. Germline V gene data show CDR1 as MNHNY and CDR2 as SVGAGI (reference sequence). CDR3 sequence: CASRQGALPSGNTIYF. The CDR3 coding sequence is TGTGCCAGCAGACAGGGGGCCCTTCCCTCTGGAAACACCATATATTTT.

This clone was counted a few times. The genes are TRBV9 and TRBJ2-1, with TRBD2 matching over 8 bases. This CDR3 is 15 amino acids long. Trimming at V came to 1 base and at J to 6 bases, leaving 6 bases not matched to a gene. The germline gives CDR1 SGDLS, CDR2 YYNGEE. The CDR3 DNA sequence: TGTGCCAGCAGCGTAACCAGCGGGAGCGGCAATGAGCAGTTCTTC. This translates into CASSVTSGSGNEQFF.

The chain combines TRBV6-5 with TRBJ1-1, with D possibly TRBD1 on 6 matching bases. With 2 bases removed from V and 6 bases from J, the gap between germline ends came to 13 bases. The CDR3 length is 14 residues. Germline CDR1 MNHEY, CDR2 SVGAGI. CDR3 sequence (DNA): TGTGCCAGCAGTTACCTGGGGGGGCAAGCTGAAGCTTTCTTT. Translated: CASSYLGGQAEAFF.

The chain is built from TRBV27 and TRBJ2-7, with 7 bases lining up with TRBD2. The CDR3 consists of 14 residues. Germline lookup yields CDR1 MNHEY and CDR2 SMNVEV (reference sequence). The J segment lost 4 bases and the V segment lost 6 bases, leaving 9 bases of the junction unmatched. CDR3 sequence (DNA): TGTGCCAGCAGACTACGATCTAGCGGTTACGAGCAGTACTTC. This translates into CASRLRSSGYEQYF.

The chain combines TRBV9 with TRBJ2-3, with a possible D match to TRBD2 (5 bases). CDR3 length equals 15 residues. Trimming removed 3 bases from V and 5 bases from J, with 16 bases in between. Germline CDR1 is SGDLS and CDR2 is YYNGEE. The DNA of the CDR3 is TGTGCCAGCAGCGCCCAGGACTTCTCGGGAGATACGCAGTATTTT. Encoded protein: CASSAQDFSGDTQYF.

This rearrangement joins TRBV19 to TRBJ1-1; 7 nucleotides agree with TRBD1. Germline CDR1 and CDR2: LNHDA and SQIVND (reference sequence). The V and J ends lost 7 bases and 3 bases, in that order; junction bases with no gene match: 8. CDR3 length: 14 amino acids. CDR3 amino acids: CASTAGQTHTEAFF. The CDR3 DNA follows: TGTGCCAGTACCGCGGGACAGACACACACTGAAGCTTTCTTT.

The sample holds one count of this clone. CDR3 protein: CASSDSIYGYTF. As DNA, the CDR3 is TGTGCCAGCAGTGACAGTATCTATGGCTACACCTTC. The V call is TRBV25-1, the J call TRBJ1-2; D remains unclear. CDR1 is MGHDK and CDR2 is SYGVNS in the germline V gene. The CDR3 covers 12 residues. Trimming removed 3 bases from V and 4 bases from J, with 6 bases in between.

The chain carries TRBV6-6 and TRBJ2-1; D perhaps matches TRBD1 (6 bases). Trimming pared 10 bases from V and 8 bases from J, leaving 21 bases between. This CDR3 spans 14 amino acids. Germline assignment: CDR1 MNHNY and CDR2 SVGAGI (reference sequence). The CDR3 spells CAINRVLAGDEQFF. The DNA for the CDR3 is TGTGCCATCAACAGGGTTTTGGCGGGCGATGAGCAGTTCTTC.

The chain carries TRBV6-5 and TRBJ1-6; 8 bases align to TRBD1. CDR3 length equals 15 residues. CDR1 is MNHEY, CDR2 SVGAGI, per germline. J lost 7 bases, V lost 0 bases, and 2 bases had no gene match. CDR3 bases: TGTGCCAGCAGTTACTCTGGGACAGGAAATTCACCCCTCCACTTT. Translated: CASSYSGTGNSPLHF.

In DNA, the CDR3 is TGTGCCAGCAGTTTTCGGACAGGTAATCAGCCCCAGCATTTT. Encoded protein: CASSFRTGNQPQHF. The rearrangement joins TRBV28 to TRBJ1-5; 7 bases are shared with TRBD1. Per the germline V gene, CDR1 is MDHEN and CDR2 is SYDVKM. The V segment lost 3 bases and the J segment 4 bases; nucleotides outside the gene matches: 3. This CDR3 region has 14 residues.

This clone was counted between two and nine times. The chain has TRBV27 and TRBJ2-5, with 7 nucleotides matching TRBD2. CDR1 is MNHEY, CDR2 SMNVEV, per germline (reference sequence). Trimming at V came to 6 bases and at J to 2 bases, leaving 12 bases not matched to a gene. CDR3 length: 16 amino acids. CDR3 in amino acids: CASSRGAGVVQETQYF. The CDR3 DNA sequence: TGTGCCAGCAGCCGTGGGGCGGGGGTAGTGCAAGAGACCCAGTACTTC.

V usage is TRBV28 and J usage is TRBJ2-1; maybe TRBD2 (5 bases). Germline V gene lookup returns CDR1 MDHEN and CDR2 SYDVKM. Between the trimmed V and J ends, which lost 5 bases and 10 bases, there was a span of 12 bases. The CDR3 consists of 12 residues. Written as DNA, the CDR3 is TGTGCCAGCAGTGGACTCCCGTCCGAGCAGTTCTTC. Translated, it gives CASSGLPSEQFF.

V and J are TRBV7-8 and TRBJ2-5; D ambiguous. Trimming removed 2 bases from V and 1 base from J, with 11 bases in between. In germline, CDR1 is SGHVS, CDR2 FQNEAQ. The CDR3 spans 15 residues. In DNA, the CDR3 is TGTGCCAGCAGCTTAAGTGGCGGAATCCAAGAGACCCAGTACTTC. Translation: CASSLSGGIQETQYF.